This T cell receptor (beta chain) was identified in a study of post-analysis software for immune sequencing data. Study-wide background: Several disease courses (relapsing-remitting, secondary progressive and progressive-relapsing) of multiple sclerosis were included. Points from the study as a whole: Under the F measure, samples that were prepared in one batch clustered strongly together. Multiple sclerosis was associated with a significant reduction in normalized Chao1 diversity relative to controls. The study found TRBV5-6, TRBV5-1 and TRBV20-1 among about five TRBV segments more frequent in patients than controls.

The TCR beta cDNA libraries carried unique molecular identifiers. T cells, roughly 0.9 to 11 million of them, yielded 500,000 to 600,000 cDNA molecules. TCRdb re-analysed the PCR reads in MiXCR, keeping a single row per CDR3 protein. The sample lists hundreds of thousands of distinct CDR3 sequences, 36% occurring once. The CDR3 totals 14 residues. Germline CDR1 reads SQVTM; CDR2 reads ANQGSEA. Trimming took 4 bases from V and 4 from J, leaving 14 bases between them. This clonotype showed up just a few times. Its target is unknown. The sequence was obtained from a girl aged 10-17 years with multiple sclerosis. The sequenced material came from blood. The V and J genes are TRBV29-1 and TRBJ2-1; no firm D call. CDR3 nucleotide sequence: TGCAGCGTTGTTTCCCTGATGTGGTACAATGAGCAGTTCTTC. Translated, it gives CSVVSLMWYNEQFF.